The clone carrying this T cell receptor (beta chain) was observed a few times. The antigen remains unidentified. Assay: immunoSEQ multiplex PCR; the TCRdb copy retains only in-frame clones and omits some. The profile covers around 310,000 clones, with 80% appearing a single time and 6.5% to 8% taken by the ten largest. Frozen-stored PBMCs produced roughly 2 micrograms of genomic DNA for TCR beta libraries. The sample belongs to a study of cytotoxic CD8 clonotypes in ibrutinib-treated CLL. Study details: Of a cohort that held about a dozen relapsed/refractory and 15 treatment-naive patients, some 17 were IGHV unmutated.

Whole-study results and caveats: The public clonotypes identified were infrequent and showed contraction or stability on treatment. Sustained-remission and progressing patients' sampling times differed.

Germline V lookup: CDR1 SNHLY, CDR2 FYNNEI. This CDR3 region has 13 residues. V was cut by 5 bases and J by 4 bases, with 11 bases left in between. The sequence derives from a human donor with chronic lymphocytic leukemia. The sequencing used PBMCs, collected before ibrutinib treatment. The genes are TRBV2 and TRBJ1-2; D is undetermined. The chain's CDR3 is CASSPERGYGYTF. The CDR3 DNA sequence: TGTGCCAGCAGTCCCGAGCGGGGCTATGGCTACACCTTC. The complete variable domain, with remaining parts taken from reference TRBV2 and TRBJ1-2, reads EPEVTQTPSHQVTQMGQEVILRCVPISNHLYFYWYRQILGQKVEFLVSFYNNEISEKSEIFDDQFSVERPDGSNFTLKIRSTKLEDSAMYFCASSPERGYGYTFGSGTRLTVV.